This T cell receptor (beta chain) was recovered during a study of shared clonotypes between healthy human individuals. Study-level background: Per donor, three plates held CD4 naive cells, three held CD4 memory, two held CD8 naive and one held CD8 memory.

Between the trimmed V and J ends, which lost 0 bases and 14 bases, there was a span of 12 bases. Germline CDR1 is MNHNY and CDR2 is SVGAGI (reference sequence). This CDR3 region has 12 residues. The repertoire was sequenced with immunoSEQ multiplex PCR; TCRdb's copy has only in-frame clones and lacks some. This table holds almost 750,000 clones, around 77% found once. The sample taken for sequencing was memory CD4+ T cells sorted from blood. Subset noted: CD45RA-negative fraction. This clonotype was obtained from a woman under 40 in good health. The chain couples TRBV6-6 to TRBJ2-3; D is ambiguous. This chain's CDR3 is CASSYSIAPPYF. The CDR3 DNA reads TGTGCCAGCAGTTACTCGATAGCCCCACCGTATTTT.